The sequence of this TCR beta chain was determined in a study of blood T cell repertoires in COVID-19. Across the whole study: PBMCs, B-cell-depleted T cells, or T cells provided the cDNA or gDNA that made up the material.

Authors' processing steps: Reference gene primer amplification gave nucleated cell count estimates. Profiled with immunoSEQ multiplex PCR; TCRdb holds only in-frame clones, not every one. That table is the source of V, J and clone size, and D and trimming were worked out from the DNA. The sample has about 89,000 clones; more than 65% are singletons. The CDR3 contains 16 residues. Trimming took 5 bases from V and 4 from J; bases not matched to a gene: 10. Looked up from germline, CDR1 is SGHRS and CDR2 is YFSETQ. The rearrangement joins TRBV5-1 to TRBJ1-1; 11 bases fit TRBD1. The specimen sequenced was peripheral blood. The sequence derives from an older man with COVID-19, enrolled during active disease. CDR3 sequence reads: CASRGQGDKWSTEAFF. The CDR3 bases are TGCGCCAGCAGGGGACAGGGGGACAAATGGAGCACTGAAGCTTTCTTT.